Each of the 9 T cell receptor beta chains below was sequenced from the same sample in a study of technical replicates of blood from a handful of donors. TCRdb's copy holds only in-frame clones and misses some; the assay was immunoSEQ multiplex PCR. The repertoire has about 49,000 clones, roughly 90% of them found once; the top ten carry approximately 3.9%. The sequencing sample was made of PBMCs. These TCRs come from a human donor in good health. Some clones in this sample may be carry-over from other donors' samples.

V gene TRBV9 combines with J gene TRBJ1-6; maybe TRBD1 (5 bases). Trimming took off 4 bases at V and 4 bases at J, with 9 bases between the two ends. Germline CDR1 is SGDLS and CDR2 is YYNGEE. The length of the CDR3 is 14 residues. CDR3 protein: CASSSGGYNSPLHF. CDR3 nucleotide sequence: TGTGCCAGCAGCAGCGGGGGGTATAATTCACCCCTCCACTTT.

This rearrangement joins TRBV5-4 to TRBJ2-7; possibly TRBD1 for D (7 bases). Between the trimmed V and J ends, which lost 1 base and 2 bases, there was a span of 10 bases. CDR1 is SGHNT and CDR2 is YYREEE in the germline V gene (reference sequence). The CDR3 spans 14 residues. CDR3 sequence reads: CASSLQGGTYEQYF. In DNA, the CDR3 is TGTGCCAGCAGCTTGCAGGGGGGCACCTACGAGCAGTACTTC.

The CDR3 reads CASSPDRGANLAKNIQYF. Written as DNA, the CDR3 is TGTGCCAGCAGTCCCGACAGGGGGGCTAACCTAGCCAAAAACATTCAGTACTTC. The V gene is TRBV27, the J gene TRBJ2-4; TRBD1 agrees at 9 bases. From germline, CDR1 is MNHEY and CDR2 SMNVEV (reference sequence). V was clipped by 5 bases and J by 0 bases; unmatched bases: 11. CDR3 length equals 18 residues.

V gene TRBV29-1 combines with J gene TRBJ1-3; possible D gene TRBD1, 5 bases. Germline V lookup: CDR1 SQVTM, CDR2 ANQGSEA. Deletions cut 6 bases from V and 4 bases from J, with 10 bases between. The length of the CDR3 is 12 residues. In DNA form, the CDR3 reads TGCAGCGTGGAGACAGTCGGAAACACCATATATTTT. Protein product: CSVETVGNTIYF. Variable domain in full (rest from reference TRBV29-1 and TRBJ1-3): SAVISQKPSRDICQRGTSLTIQCQVDSQVTMMFWYRQQPGQSLTLIATANQGSEATYESGFVIDKFPISRPNLTFSTLTVSNMSPEDSSIYLCSVETVGNTIYFGEGSWLTVV.

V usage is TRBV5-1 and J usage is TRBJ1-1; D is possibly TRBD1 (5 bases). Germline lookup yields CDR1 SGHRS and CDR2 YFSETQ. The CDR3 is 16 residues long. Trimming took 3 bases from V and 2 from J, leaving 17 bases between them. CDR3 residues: CASSSGDAGFNTEAFF. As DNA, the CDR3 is TGCGCCAGCAGCTCGGGAGACGCAGGGTTTAACACTGAAGCTTTCTTT.

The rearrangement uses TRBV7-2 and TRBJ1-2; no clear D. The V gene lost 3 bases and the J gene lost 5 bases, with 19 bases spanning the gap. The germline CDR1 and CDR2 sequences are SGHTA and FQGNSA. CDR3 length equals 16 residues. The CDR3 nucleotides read TGTGCCAGCAGCTTTGCCGTGCGGGGAAACGATTATGGCTACACCTTC. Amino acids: CASSFAVRGNDYGYTF.

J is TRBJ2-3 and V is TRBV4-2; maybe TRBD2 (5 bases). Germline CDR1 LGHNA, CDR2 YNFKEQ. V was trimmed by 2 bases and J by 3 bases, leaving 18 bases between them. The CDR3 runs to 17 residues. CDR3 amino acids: CASSQLGGGRGTDTQYF. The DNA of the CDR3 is TGTGCCAGCAGCCAACTTGGTGGCGGGCGAGGGACAGATACGCAGTATTTT.

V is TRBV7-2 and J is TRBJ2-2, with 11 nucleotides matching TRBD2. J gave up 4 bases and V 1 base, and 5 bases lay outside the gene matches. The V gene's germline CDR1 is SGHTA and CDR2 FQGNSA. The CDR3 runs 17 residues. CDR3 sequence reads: CASSLGGTSGFTGELFF. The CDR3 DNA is TGTGCCAGCAGCTTAGGAGGGACTAGCGGATTCACCGGGGAGCTGTTTTTT. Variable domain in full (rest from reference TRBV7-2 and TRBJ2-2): GAGVSQSPSNKVTEKGKDVELRCDPISGHTALYWYRQSLGQGLEFLIYFQGNSAPDKSGLPSDRFSAERTGGSVSTLTIQRTQQEDSAVYLCASSLGGTSGFTGELFFGEGSRLTVL.

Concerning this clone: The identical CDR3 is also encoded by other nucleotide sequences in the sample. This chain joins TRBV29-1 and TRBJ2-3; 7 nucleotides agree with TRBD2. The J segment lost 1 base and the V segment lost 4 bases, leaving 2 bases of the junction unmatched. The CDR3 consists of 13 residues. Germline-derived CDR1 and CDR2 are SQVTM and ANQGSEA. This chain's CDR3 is CSVGSGGTDTQYF. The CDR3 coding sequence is TGCAGCGTTGGGAGCGGGGGCACAGATACGCAGTATTTT.